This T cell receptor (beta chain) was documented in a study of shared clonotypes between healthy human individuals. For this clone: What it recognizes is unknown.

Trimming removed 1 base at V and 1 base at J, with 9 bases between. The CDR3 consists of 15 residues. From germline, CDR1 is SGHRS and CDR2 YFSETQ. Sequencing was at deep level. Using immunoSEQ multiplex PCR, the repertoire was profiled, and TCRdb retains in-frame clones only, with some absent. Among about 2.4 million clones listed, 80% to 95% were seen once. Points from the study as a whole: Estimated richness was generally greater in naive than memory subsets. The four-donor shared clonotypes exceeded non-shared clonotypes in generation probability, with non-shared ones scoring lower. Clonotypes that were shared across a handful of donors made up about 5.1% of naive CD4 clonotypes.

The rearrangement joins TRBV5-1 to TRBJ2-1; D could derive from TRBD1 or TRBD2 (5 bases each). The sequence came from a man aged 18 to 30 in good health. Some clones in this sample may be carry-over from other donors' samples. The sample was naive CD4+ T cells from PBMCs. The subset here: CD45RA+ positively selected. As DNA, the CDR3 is TGCGCCAGCAGCTTGTCTTGGGGGTCCTACAATGAGCAGTTCTTC. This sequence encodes CASSLSWGSYNEQFF.